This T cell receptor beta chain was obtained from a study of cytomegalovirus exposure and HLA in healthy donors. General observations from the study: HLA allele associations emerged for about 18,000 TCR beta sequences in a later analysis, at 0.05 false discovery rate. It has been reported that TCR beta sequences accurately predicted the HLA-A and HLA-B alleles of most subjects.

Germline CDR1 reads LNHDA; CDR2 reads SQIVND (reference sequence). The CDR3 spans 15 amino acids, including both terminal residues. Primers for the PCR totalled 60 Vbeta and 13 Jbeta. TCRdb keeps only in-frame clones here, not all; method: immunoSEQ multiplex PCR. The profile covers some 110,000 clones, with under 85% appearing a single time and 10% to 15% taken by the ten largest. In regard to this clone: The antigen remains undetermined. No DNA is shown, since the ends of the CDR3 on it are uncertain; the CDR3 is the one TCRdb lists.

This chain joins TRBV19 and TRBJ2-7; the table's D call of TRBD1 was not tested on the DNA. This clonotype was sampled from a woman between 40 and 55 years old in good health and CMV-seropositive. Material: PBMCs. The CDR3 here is CASSILADRDYEQYF.